These 23 T cell receptor beta chains share one sample of origin, sequenced in a study of OX40 agonist ivuxolimab in advanced cancers. Sequencing used immunoSEQ multiplex PCR; TCRdb keeps in-frame clones, though not all of them. This sample carries some 98,000 clones, roughly 84% of them seen once, and the ten largest clones take around 0.3%. The source material was CD4+ or CD8+ T cells sorted from blood, sampled in a trial of the OX40 agonist ivuxolimab. These receptors were obtained from an adult with an advanced solid tumor such as melanoma, head and neck, liver or kidney cancer.

The J gene is TRBJ1-6, the V gene TRBV7-2, with 7 bases fitting TRBD1. The CDR3 contains 14 residues. V lost 10 bases to trimming and J lost 4 bases; unmatched junction nucleotides: 7. Germline V gene lookup returns CDR1 SGHTA and CDR2 FQGNSA. CDR3 loop: CATTRTGYNSPLHF. The CDR3, as DNA: TGTGCCACCACCAGGACAGGTTATAATTCACCCCTCCACTTT.

V is TRBV5-1 and J is TRBJ1-4, with 9 positions matching TRBD1. Germline V gene data show CDR1 as SGHRS and CDR2 as YFSETQ. CDR3 length: 15 residues. V dropped 5 bases and J dropped 8; count of bases not matched to a gene: 10. CDR3 sequence (DNA): TGCGCCAGCAGGAATACAGGGGGCCTAGGAGAAAAACTGTTTTTT. Translation: CASRNTGGLGEKLFF.

The chain employs TRBV9 and TRBJ1-2, with 11 bases identical to TRBD1. J gave up 8 bases and V 0 bases, and 3 bases lay outside the gene matches. Germline V gives CDR1 SGDLS, CDR2 YYNGEE. The CDR3 has 14 amino acids. The CDR3 here is CASSVVRTGGGYTF. The CDR3 DNA reads as TGTGCCAGCAGCGTAGTGAGGACAGGGGGCGGCTACACCTTC.

This rearrangement joins TRBV29-1 to TRBJ2-3; 8 positions agree with TRBD1. The CDR3 has 16 amino acids. The ends lost 6 bases at V and 1 base at J; junction bases unmatched: 12. Germline CDR1 is SQVTM and CDR2 is ANQGSEA. The CDR3 region has the DNA TGCAGCGTCCCCAGATTAGACAGGGGAGGCACAGATACGCAGTATTTT. As protein: CSVPRLDRGGTDTQYF.

The V and J genes are TRBV29-1 and TRBJ2-7; D is uncertain. Germline CDR1 SQVTM, CDR2 ANQGSEA. Trimming shortened V by 4 bases and J by 2 bases, and 9 bases separated the two germline ends. The CDR3 is 12 amino acids. CDR3 DNA: TGCAGCGTTGCGGATTTCACCTACGAGCAGTACTTC. Its translation is CSVADFTYEQYF.

The V and J genes are TRBV9 and TRBJ2-5; TRBD2 aligns across 7 bases. The junction had 8 bases not matched to a gene; V was cut back by 3 bases and J by 0 bases. This CDR3 contains 16 residues. Germline CDR1 and CDR2: SGDLS and YYNGEE. CDR3 sequence: CASSERSGTYQETQYF. The DNA of the CDR3 is TGTGCCAGCAGCGAAAGAAGCGGGACCTACCAAGAGACCCAGTACTTC.

The rearrangement joins TRBV7-8 to TRBJ1-2; a weak D match, TRBD1 (5 bases). The CDR3 consists of 15 residues. V was cut by 5 bases and J by 3 bases, with 16 bases left in between. Germline V gives CDR1 SGHVS, CDR2 FQNEAQ. The CDR3 nucleotides are TGTGCCAGCAGCCCCGAGGGACCCGGAGACTATGGCTACACCTTC. This codes for CASSPEGPGDYGYTF.

This rearrangement joins TRBV6-5 to TRBJ1-2; D might be TRBD1 (6 bases). Germline CDR1 is MNHEY and CDR2 is SVGAGI. The ends were cut back, 6 bases at V and 4 bases at J, with 15 bases in the middle. The CDR3 totals 14 residues. CDR3 sequence (DNA): TGTGCCAGCAGCCCCCGGGACAAGATCTATGGCTACACCTTC. Encoded protein: CASSPRDKIYGYTF.

The rearrangement links TRBV7-2 to TRBJ2-4; the D gene could be TRBD1 or TRBD2 (5 bases each). Germline values: CDR1 SGHTA, CDR2 FQGNSA. Trimming cost V 1 base and J 12 bases, with 10 bases left between them. The CDR3 has 12 amino acids. CDR3 DNA sequence: TGTGCCAGCAGCTTAGAGGGACGCCCTCAGTACTTC. Residues: CASSLEGRPQYF.

The chain carries TRBV6-5 and TRBJ1-1; perhaps TRBD1 as D (5 bases). V lost 2 bases to trimming and J lost 1 base, with 8 bases between them. Germline V gene lookup returns CDR1 MNHEY and CDR2 SVGAGI. The CDR3 totals 14 residues. The CDR3 DNA is TGTGCCAGCAGTTACGGGGCCACGAACACTGAAGCTTTCTTT. This gives the protein CASSYGATNTEAFF.

This chain connects TRBV10-3 to TRBJ2-7; 8 bases match TRBD1. J lost 6 bases, V lost 5 bases, and 9 bases had no gene match. Germline CDR1 ENHRY, CDR2 SYGVKD. CDR3 size: 14 residues. The CDR3 DNA reads TGTGCCATCAGTCCAACTGACAGGGGAGGCGAGCAGTACTTC. It encodes CAISPTDRGGEQYF.

This chain connects TRBV18 to TRBJ2-2; D unclear. Germline CDR1 is KGHSH and CDR2 is LQKENI. V was shortened by 2 bases and J by 4 bases, with 14 bases between the two germline ends. This CDR3 region has 16 residues. CDR3 DNA sequence: TGTGCCAGCTCACCAACCGCCGGTGTACGCACCGGGGAGCTGTTTTTT. It is translated as CASSPTAGVRTGELFF.

This clone came up once. Written as DNA, the CDR3 is TGTGCCAGCAGCAAGACTAGCGGACAAAACATTCAGTACTTC. This encodes CASSKTSGQNIQYF. This chain links TRBV5-4 with TRBJ2-4; 9 bases fit TRBD2. CDR3 length: 14 residues. Losses at the gene ends were 4 bases for V and 5 bases for J; bases not matched to a gene: 4. Germline V CDR1 and CDR2: SGHNT, YYREEE (reference sequence). Looking up the rest from reference TRBV5-4 and TRBJ2-4 gives the full variable domain: ETGVTQSPTHLIKTRGQQVTLRCSSQSGHNTVSWYQQALGQGPQFIFQYYREEENGRGNFPPRFSGLQFPNYSSELNVNALELDDSALYLCASSKTSGQNIQYFGAGTRLSVL.

The V call is TRBV6-5, the J call TRBJ2-7; D not certain. The CDR3 runs 11 residues. The V and J ends lost 6 bases and 2 bases respectively, with 5 bases between them. Germline CDR1 MNHEY, CDR2 SVGAGI. CDR3 residues: CASSPAYEQYF. The CDR3 DNA is TGTGCCAGCAGCCCGGCCTACGAGCAGTACTTC.

In this sample, this clone turned up once. The chain links TRBV2 to TRBJ2-5; 8 positions match TRBD2. The DNA end lines up better with TRBJ2-7; the J call may be wrong. The CDR3 loop spans 14 amino acids. Germline CDR1 SNHLY, CDR2 FYNNEI. CDR3 sequence: CASSEQRGRYEQYF. As DNA, the CDR3 is TGTGCCAGCAGTGAACAGCGGGGGCGCTACGAGCAGTACTTC.

The chain joins TRBV21-1 to TRBJ1-3. TRBV21-1 is a pseudogene. The CDR3 has 17 residues. The CDR3 sequence: CASTKTDQPNSGNTIYF. The CDR3 DNA follows: TGTGCCAGCACCAAAACGGACCAGCCGAACTCTGGAAACACCATATATTTT.

J is TRBJ1-2 and V is TRBV7-9; the D is unclear. V was shortened by 4 bases and J by 1 base, with 13 bases between the two germline ends. Germline loops: CDR1 SEHNR, CDR2 FQNEAQ (reference sequence). The CDR3 spans 15 residues. The DNA of the CDR3 is TGTGCCAGCAGCTCTGCCAGTTGGGGTAACTATGGCTACACCTTC. Its protein is CASSSASWGNYGYTF.

The rearrangement links TRBV7-8 to TRBJ2-1; TRBD2 might be the D (7 bases). The CDR3 runs to 14 residues. Trimming cost V 8 bases and J 7 bases, with 18 bases left between them. The germline V gene has CDR1 SGHVS and CDR2 FQNEAQ. CDR3 loop: CASLPWGGGNEQFF. In DNA form, the CDR3 reads TGTGCCAGCCTCCCTTGGGGAGGGGGGAATGAGCAGTTCTTC. The whole variable domain, remainder taken from reference TRBV7-8 and TRBJ2-1, is GAGVSQSPRYKVAKRGQDVALRCDPISGHVSLFWYQQALGQGPEFLTYFQNEAQLDKSGLPSDRFFAERPEGSVSTLKIQRTQQEDSAVYLCASLPWGGGNEQFFGPGTRLTVL.

This sequence joins TRBV4-2 and TRBJ1-5; D unresolved. CDR3 length: 13 residues. Germline V gene sequence: CDR1 LGHNA, CDR2 YNFKEQ. Trimming left V 1 base short and J 6 bases short, with 7 bases between. The CDR3 spells CASSQGFGQPQHF. In nucleotides, the CDR3 is TGTGCCAGCAGCCAAGGTTTCGGTCAGCCCCAGCATTTT.

The chain is built from TRBV11-2 and TRBJ1-1; D might be TRBD1 (6 bases). CDR1 and CDR2 (germline): SGHAT, FQNNGV. The ends were cut back, 0 bases at V and 7 bases at J, with 30 bases in the middle. The CDR3 loop spans 20 amino acids. In DNA, the CDR3 is TGTGCCAGCAGCTTAGACCCTAGGGGGTTTGCCGACCTAATGAGTGATGAAGCTTTCTTT. It yields the protein CASSLDPRGFADLMSDEAFF.

The rearrangement joins TRBV27 to TRBJ2-3, with D possibly TRBD1 on 6 matching bases. The V gene's germline CDR1 is MNHEY and CDR2 SMNVEV (reference sequence). This CDR3 spans 15 amino acids. V was shortened by 7 bases and J by 8 bases, with 22 bases between the two germline ends. The CDR3 nucleotides read TGTGCCAGCACTCCGACCGACAGGCCCCAGGGTACGCAGTATTTT. This gives the protein CASTPTDRPQGTQYF.

The rearrangement joins TRBV19 to TRBJ2-5; 7 bases are a match to TRBD1. The CDR3 extends over 14 amino acids. J gave up 1 base and V 7 bases, and 6 bases lay outside the gene matches. In germline, CDR1 is LNHDA, CDR2 SQIVND (reference sequence). This CDR3 reads CASNNRQGQETQYF. CDR3 bases: TGTGCCAGTAATAACCGACAGGGCCAAGAGACCCAGTACTTC.

The gene calls are TRBV10-3 and TRBJ1-3; D possibly corresponds to TRBD1 (5 bases). This CDR3 spans 12 amino acids. V lost 4 bases, J lost 7 bases, and 8 bases lay in between. Germline V gives CDR1 ENHRY, CDR2 SYGVKD. CDR3 loop: CAISGGRNTIYF. CDR3 nucleotides: TGTGCCATCAGTGGGGGCAGGAACACCATATATTTT.